Listed below are T cell receptor beta chains from one sample, sequenced in a study of T-cell memory formation after mild COVID-19. TCRdb reprocessed the 5' RACE reads via MiXCR and lists one record per CDR3 protein. The profile shows approximately 99,000 distinct CDR3 sequences, over 15% of them singletons. Sequenced material: PBMCs or a T cell subset sorted from them (not recorded which). Receptors originate from a man aged 18 to 29 who had mild COVID-19 (a few samples of this study predate the infection). Cell type and time point are not known. The CDR3 runs from the conserved cysteine through the conserved F or W. A D gene is named only where the DNA matches it firmly. Clone size is shown for a subset of rows, as once, few, many or a class of expanded clone.

D gene: TRBD1; J gene: TRBJ1-6; V gene: TRBV7-9; clone size: NA; CDR3 DNA: TGTGCCAGCAGCCGGGCAGGGGGTCGGGATTCACCCCTCCACTTT; CDR3 protein: CASSRAGGRDSPLHF
D gene: TRBD1; J gene: TRBJ1-4; V gene: TRBV6-5; clone size: NA; CDR3 DNA: TGTGCCAGCAGCAGGGACAGGACTAATGAAAAACTGTTTTTT; CDR3 protein: CASSRDRTNEKLFF
D gene: TRBD1; J gene: TRBJ2-7; V gene: TRBV20-1; clone size: NA; CDR3 DNA: TGCAGTGCTGCTGACAGGGTAACTTACGAGCAGTACTTC; CDR3 protein: CSAADRVTYEQYF
D gene: NA; J gene: TRBJ2-2; V gene: TRBV24-1; clone size: many; CDR3 DNA: TGTGCCACCAGTGACTCTGGGTGGCTTAGGAACACCGGGGAGCTGTTTTTT; CDR3 protein: CATSDSGWLRNTGELFF
D gene: TRBD1; J gene: TRBJ1-1; V gene: TRBV5-1; clone size: NA; CDR3 DNA: TGCGCCAGCAGCCCGATACAGGGGGAGGCTGAAGCTTTCTTT; CDR3 protein: CASSPIQGEAEAFF
D gene: NA; J gene: TRBJ1-2; V gene: TRBV2; clone size: few; CDR3 DNA: TGTGCCAGCAGACAAGAGTCGAGTGGCGGCTACACCTTC; CDR3 protein: CASRQESSGGYTF
D gene: NA; J gene: TRBJ2-7; V gene: TRBV7-8; clone size: few; CDR3 DNA: TGTGCCAGCAGCTTAGGAGGAGGGGACGAGCAGTACTTC; CDR3 protein: CASSLGGGDEQYF
D gene: TRBD1; J gene: TRBJ1-2; V gene: TRBV10-3; clone size: few; CDR3 DNA: TGTGCCATCAGCGGCACGGACAGGGACTATGGCTACACCTTC; CDR3 protein: CAISGTDRDYGYTF
D gene: TRBD2; J gene: TRBJ2-5; V gene: TRBV11-2; clone size: few; CDR3 DNA: TGTGCCAGCAGCTTAGGGGCGGGGGGGCAAGAGACCCAGTACTTC; CDR3 protein: CASSLGAGGQETQYF
D gene: NA; J gene: TRBJ2-6; V gene: TRBV27; clone size: few; CDR3 DNA: TGTGCCAGCTACCCTCGGGGCAGTGTCTTCTCTGGGGCCAACGTCCTGACTTTC; CDR3 protein: CASYPRGSVFSGANVLTF
D gene: NA; J gene: TRBJ1-2; V gene: TRBV7-2; clone size: NA; CDR3 DNA: TGTGCCAGCAGCTTAGTGCGCCGAGCCTTCTATGGCTACACCTTC; CDR3 protein: CASSLVRRAFYGYTF
D gene: NA; J gene: TRBJ1-5; V gene: TRBV24-1; clone size: NA; CDR3 DNA: TGTGCCACCAGTGAAGGGGGGCGGCCCCAGCATTTT; CDR3 protein: CATSEGGRPQHF
D gene: NA; J gene: TRBJ2-5; V gene: TRBV2; clone size: NA; CDR3 DNA: TGTGCCAGCATGGTGGTGCGAGAGACCCAGTACTTC; CDR3 protein: CASMVVRETQYF
D gene: NA; J gene: TRBJ2-6; V gene: TRBV7-9; clone size: many; CDR3 DNA: TGTGCCAGCAGCTTAGGATCGGTGACTCCACGCGCTGGGGCCAACGTCCTGACTTTC; CDR3 protein: CASSLGSVTPRAGANVLTF
D gene: NA; J gene: TRBJ1-3; V gene: TRBV5-1; clone size: few; CDR3 DNA: TGCGCCAGCAGCTGGACCAGGGCCGATACTGGAAACACCATATATTTT; CDR3 protein: CASSWTRADTGNTIYF
D gene: TRBD1; J gene: TRBJ2-2; V gene: TRBV2; clone size: many; CDR3 DNA: TGTGCCAGCAGCAGGACAGGGACGAACACCGGGGAGCTGTTTTTT; CDR3 protein: CASSRTGTNTGELFF
D gene: NA; J gene: TRBJ2-5; V gene: TRBV20-1; clone size: NA; CDR3 DNA: TGCAGTGCCCCAGAGGGGCGGTTGCAAGAGACCCAGTACTTC; CDR3 protein: CSAPEGRLQETQYF
D gene: TRBD1; J gene: TRBJ2-2; V gene: TRBV5-1; clone size: NA; CDR3 DNA: TGCGCCAGCAGCCCCGGGACAGCCGTAAGAGGGGAGCTGTTTTTT; CDR3 protein: CASSPGTAVRGELFF
D gene: NA; J gene: TRBJ2-7; V gene: TRBV28; clone size: few; CDR3 DNA: TGTGCCAGCAGTTTAGTCGGTCAGGGTTCCTACGAGCAGTACTTC; CDR3 protein: CASSLVGQGSYEQYF
D gene: NA; J gene: TRBJ1-1; V gene: TRBV30; clone size: NA; CDR3 DNA: TGTGCCTGGAGTGCGGGGGCGAACACTGAAGCTTTCTTT; CDR3 protein: CAWSAGANTEAFF
D gene: NA; J gene: TRBJ2-7; V gene: TRBV18; clone size: few; CDR3 DNA: TGTGCCAGCTCACCCTCGGAGACCTACGAGCAGTACTTC; CDR3 protein: CASSPSETYEQYF
D gene: NA; J gene: TRBJ2-6; V gene: TRBV5-1; clone size: NA; CDR3 DNA: TGCGCCAGCAGCGAGGGCTCAGGGGCCAACGTCCTGACTTTC; CDR3 protein: CASSEGSGANVLTF
D gene: NA; J gene: TRBJ2-5; V gene: TRBV11-2; clone size: NA; CDR3 DNA: TGTGCCAGCAGCTTAAACGCAGGTCCGGGGACCCAGTACTTC; CDR3 protein: CASSLNAGPGTQYF